The 10 T cell receptor beta chains below were found in one sample sequenced in a study of blood T cell repertoires in COVID-19 (dated by TCRdb to the early 2020s). The library was obtained by the immunoSEQ multiplex PCR assay. TCRdb mirrors the immuneACCESS table, restricted to in-frame sequences. Some clones are absent from its copies; in checked studies, under half trace to an unresolved V gene, and the reason for the others is unknown. This sample holds nearly 55,000 clones; roughly 86% were observed only once. Of the sample, approximately 12% is held by the ten largest clones. The sample consisted of peripheral blood. The receptors here all came from a man between 65 and 85 years old with active COVID-19.

This clone was counted a few times. The V call is TRBV9, the J call TRBJ2-3; 7 bases are a match to TRBD1. Germline V gene lookup returns CDR1 SGDLS and CDR2 YYNGEE. This CDR3 spans 14 amino acids. V shed 4 bases, J shed 1 base, and the junction held 3 bases outside the gene matches. Here the CDR3 reads CASSPGQGTDTQYF. In DNA, the CDR3 is TGTGCCAGCAGCCCAGGACAGGGCACAGATACGCAGTATTTT.

The chain joins TRBV7-9 to TRBJ2-1, with TRBD2 matching 8 bases. V was pared by 5 bases and J by 5 bases, with 8 bases of the junction left unmatched. The CDR3 consists of 15 residues. Per the germline V gene, CDR1 is SEHNR and CDR2 is FQNEAQ (reference sequence). The CDR3 sequence: CASSPRGGDHNEQFF. For the CDR3, the DNA is TGTGCCAGCAGCCCCCGGGGGGGGGACCACAATGAGCAGTTCTTC.

This clone has a single count. V usage is TRBV12-5 and J usage is TRBJ1-6; 8 bases align to TRBD1. J lost 9 bases, V lost 6 bases, and 4 bases had no gene match. CDR1 is LGHNT and CDR2 is FRNRAP in the germline V gene. CDR3 length: 13 amino acids. The CDR3 DNA follows: TGTGCTAGTGGCGGACAGGGTGGTTCACCCCTCCACTTT. Its protein is CASGGQGGSPLHF.

The chain links TRBV19 to TRBJ1-2, with TRBD1 matching over 8 bases. The trim removed 3 bases at V and 8 bases at J, leaving 8 bases unmatched. Germline V lookup: CDR1 LNHDA, CDR2 SQIVND (reference sequence). The CDR3 covers 14 residues. The CDR3: CASSIAQGAGGYTF. The DNA for the CDR3 is TGTGCCAGTAGTATCGCCCAGGGGGCAGGAGGCTACACCTTC. The whole variable domain, filled in from reference TRBV19 and TRBJ1-2, reads DGGITQSPKYLFRKEGQNVTLSCEQNLNHDAMYWYRQDPGQGLRLIYYSQIVNDFQKGDIAEGYSVSREKKESFPLTVTSAQKNPTAFYLCASSIAQGAGGYTFGSGTRLTVV.

CDR3 DNA sequence: TGTGCCAGCAGCGAGCGGCTGGGGTCTGGGGCCAACGTCCTGACTTTC. Translated: CASSERLGSGANVLTF. The chain is built from TRBV11-3 and TRBJ2-6, with D maybe TRBD2 (5 bases). This CDR3 comprises 16 residues. V shed 5 bases and J shed 1 base, with 12 bases lying between them. Looked up from germline, CDR1 is SGHNT and CDR2 is YENEEA.

The chain uses TRBV6-4 and TRBJ2-6; D not certain. The length of the CDR3 is 14 residues. In germline, CDR1 is MRHNA, CDR2 SNTAGT. V lost 3 bases and J 4 bases, leaving 7 bases between the germline ends. The CDR3 nucleotides read TGTGCCAGCAGTGAAGCTCCCGGGGCCAACGTCCTGACTTTC. It is translated as CASSEAPGANVLTF.

The V and J genes are TRBV6-5 and TRBJ1-1; D not certain. V dropped 3 bases and J dropped 2 bases, with 16 bases sitting between them. The length of the CDR3 is 16 residues. Germline V gene sequence: CDR1 MNHEY, CDR2 SVGAGI. CDR3 region: CASSYLQVAPNTEAFF. CDR3 nucleotides: TGTGCCAGCAGTTATCTCCAAGTAGCCCCTAACACTGAAGCTTTCTTT.

The rearrangement uses TRBV3-1 (or the pseudogene TRBV3-2) and TRBJ2-3; TRBD2 agrees at 9 bases. This CDR3 comprises 17 residues. From germline, CDR1 is LGHDT and CDR2 YNNKEL (reference sequence). Trimming at V came to 1 base and at J to 1 base, leaving 6 bases not matched to a gene. The CDR3 reads CASSQVSTSGGTDTQYF. CDR3 DNA: TGTGCCAGCAGCCAAGTCTCGACTAGCGGAGGCACAGATACGCAGTATTTT.

This clone was observed once. This chain joins TRBV12-5 and TRBJ1-2; a weak D match, TRBD1 (5 bases). This CDR3 region has 14 residues. V was shortened by 4 bases and J by 3 bases, with 12 bases between the two germline ends. CDR1 is LGHNT, CDR2 FRNRAP, per germline. The CDR3: CASGSGAGHYGYTF. CDR3 DNA: TGTGCTAGTGGTTCTGGGGCGGGACACTATGGCTACACCTTC.

V gene TRBV5-6 combines with J gene TRBJ2-7, with D maybe TRBD1 (5 bases). Trimming cost V 4 bases and J 4 bases, with 9 bases left between them. The CDR3 length is 12 residues. From germline, CDR1 is SGHDT and CDR2 YYEEEE. Here the CDR3 reads CASSGASYEQYF. In DNA, the CDR3 is TGTGCCAGCAGCGGGGCGTCTTACGAGCAGTACTTC.